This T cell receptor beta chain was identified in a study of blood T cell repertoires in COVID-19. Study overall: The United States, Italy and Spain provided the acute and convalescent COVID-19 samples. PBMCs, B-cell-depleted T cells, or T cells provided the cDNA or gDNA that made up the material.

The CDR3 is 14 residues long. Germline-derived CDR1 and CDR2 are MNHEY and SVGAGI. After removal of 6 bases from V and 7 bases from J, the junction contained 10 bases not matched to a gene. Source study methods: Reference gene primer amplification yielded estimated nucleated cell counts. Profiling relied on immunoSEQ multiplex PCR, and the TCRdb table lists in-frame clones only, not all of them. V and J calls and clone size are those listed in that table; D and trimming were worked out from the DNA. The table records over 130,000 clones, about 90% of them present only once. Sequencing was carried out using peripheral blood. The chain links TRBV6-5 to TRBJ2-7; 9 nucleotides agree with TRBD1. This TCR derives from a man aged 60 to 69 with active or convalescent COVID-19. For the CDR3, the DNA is TGTGCCAGCAGGGCCGACAGGGGGTTGGGGGAGCAGTACTTC. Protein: CASRADRGLGEQYF.